A single sample is the source of the 8 T cell receptor beta chains below, sequenced in a study of shared clonotypes between healthy human individuals (dated by TCRdb to the early 2020s). Libraries were built with the immunoSEQ multiplex PCR assay. TCRdb obtained this table from immuneACCESS and retained in-frame rearrangements with V and J assigned. These tables miss some clones; where compared with another copy, unresolved V genes account for less than half of the shortfall, and the remainder is unexplained. This sample is represented by 2 million to 2.5 million clones; about 90% of them were singletons. The top ten clonotypes cover 0.37% of the sample. Sequencing was done on a sample of naive CD4+ T cells from PBMCs. The meaning of the sample's cell subset or site label: CD45RA+ positively selected. The source of these receptors is a man aged 18 to 29 in good health. Some clones in this sample may be carry-over from other donors' samples.

The chain carries TRBV15 and TRBJ2-5, with 12 bases matching TRBD2. Germline V gene sequence: CDR1 LNHNV, CDR2 YYDKDF (reference sequence). There are 17 residues in the CDR3. V lost 1 base, J lost 3 bases, and 6 bases stayed unmatched. DNA of the CDR3: TGTGCCACCAGCAGAGGTTCGACTAGCGGGAGTGAAGAGACCCAGTACTTC. As protein: CATSRGSTSGSEETQYF.

The rearrangement joins TRBV2 to TRBJ1-1; a weak D match, TRBD1 (6 bases). The CDR3 has 13 residues. Trimming took off 6 bases at V and 3 bases at J, with 11 bases between the two ends. CDR1 SNHLY and CDR2 FYNNEI come from the germline V gene. In DNA, the CDR3 is TGTGCCAGCAGGGACAGAGTTTACACTGAAGCTTTCTTT. It translates to CASRDRVYTEAFF.

The genes are TRBV4-1 and TRBJ1-5; 7 bases line up with TRBD1. CDR1 is MGHRA, CDR2 YSYEKL, per germline. The CDR3 is 16 amino acids. Trimming at V came to 3 bases and at J to 4 bases, leaving 9 bases not matched to a gene. The CDR3 here is CASSQGTGQANQPQHF. The CDR3, as DNA: TGCGCCAGCAGCCAGGGGACCGGACAGGCTAATCAGCCCCAGCATTTT.

The V gene is TRBV19, the J gene TRBJ2-1; 9 positions agree with TRBD1. The junction had 7 bases not matched to a gene; V was cut back by 5 bases and J by 2 bases. Germline loops: CDR1 LNHDA, CDR2 SQIVND (reference sequence). The CDR3 covers 16 residues. The CDR3 reads CASSAQGAGAYNEQFF. The DNA for the CDR3 is TGTGCCAGTAGTGCACAGGGGGCGGGAGCCTACAATGAGCAGTTCTTC.

This chain connects TRBV28 to TRBJ1-5; TRBD1 is a possible D gene (6 bases). CDR3 size: 15 residues. The ends were cut back, 6 bases at V and 6 bases at J, with 18 bases in the middle. Looked up from germline, CDR1 is MDHEN and CDR2 is SYDVKM. The CDR3 DNA sequence: TGTGCCAGCAGAAGAGCCTCAGGGGTGGCTCAGCCCCAGCATTTT. Its translation: CASRRASGVAQPQHF. Variable domain in full (rest from reference TRBV28 and TRBJ1-5): DVKVTQSSRYLVKRTGEKVFLECVQDMDHENMFWYRQDPGLGLRLIYFSYDVKMKEKGDIPEGYSVSREKKERFSLILESASTNQTSMYLCASRRASGVAQPQHFGDGTRLSIL.

The rearrangement links TRBV7-9 to TRBJ1-2, with 8 bases that match TRBD1. From germline, CDR1 is SEHNR and CDR2 FQNEAQ (reference sequence). Germline trimming cut 6 bases from V and 6 bases from J; bases unmatched to any gene: 6. This CDR3 is built from 13 residues. CDR3 coding DNA: TGTGCCAGCAGATCGACAGGGGTGGATGGCTACACCTTC. This translates into CASRSTGVDGYTF.

The rearrangement uses TRBV18 and TRBJ1-5; D is perhaps TRBD1 (5 bases). In germline, CDR1 is KGHSH, CDR2 LQKENI. Trimming cost V 6 bases and J 0 bases, with 15 bases left between them. CDR3 length equals 16 residues. This CDR3 reads CASSPQGGNSNQPQHF. The CDR3 DNA reads as TGTGCCAGCTCCCCTCAGGGAGGGAATAGCAATCAGCCCCAGCATTTT.

Of note for this clone: This CDR3 is also generated by other DNA sequences in the sample. This rearrangement joins TRBV7-9 to TRBJ1-5; D is perhaps TRBD1 (5 bases). The ends were cut back, 5 bases at V and 4 bases at J, with 12 bases in the middle. Germline V lookup: CDR1 SEHNR, CDR2 FQNEAQ (reference sequence). The CDR3 covers 14 residues. CDR3 amino acids: CASSPGGGNQPQHF. In DNA, the CDR3 is TGTGCCAGCAGCCCGGGGGGGGGTAATCAGCCCCAGCATTTT.